A selection of T cell receptor beta chains follows, all from one sample in a study of beta chain features in type 1 diabetes. TCRdb's table, derived via immunoSEQ multiplex PCR, lists solely in-frame clones and lacks some. Of 250,000 or so clones listed, more than 65% were seen once; the top ten hold approximately 0.053%. The sequenced material came from naive CD4+ T cells from blood. These receptors were obtained from a man aged 25 to 40 in good health. Both conserved end residues are part of each CDR3. Fields, in order: J gene, V gene, clone size, D gene, CDR3 protein, CDR3 DNA. A D gene is named only where the DNA matches it firmly. Expanded clones are given a class, and other clones once, few, many or no size at all.

J gene: TRBJ2-3; V gene: TRBV29-1; clone size: few; D gene: TRBD2; CDR3 protein: CSSEGGRDTQYF; CDR3 DNA: TGCAGCTCCGAGGGAGGGAGAGATACGCAGTATTTT
J gene: TRBJ1-1; V gene: TRBV29-1; clone size: -; D gene: -; CDR3 protein: CSVQSVLNTEAFF; CDR3 DNA: TGCAGCGTTCAAAGCGTATTGAACACTGAAGCTTTCTTT
J gene: TRBJ2-6; V gene: TRBV6-5; clone size: -; D gene: -; CDR3 protein: CASRGHGTGANVLTF; CDR3 DNA: TGTGCCAGCAGGGGTCATGGTACCGGGGCCAACGTCCTGACTTTC
J gene: TRBJ1-2; V gene: TRBV4-3; clone size: -; D gene: -; CDR3 protein: CASSQGPRDYGYTF; CDR3 DNA: TGCGCCAGCAGCCAAGGACCGCGTGACTATGGCTACACCTTC
J gene: TRBJ2-3; V gene: TRBV30; clone size: -; D gene: -; CDR3 protein: CAWSVGGAPDTQYF; CDR3 DNA: TGTGCCTGGAGTGTAGGAGGGGCTCCAGATACGCAGTATTTT
J gene: TRBJ2-3; V gene: TRBV5-1; clone size: -; D gene: -; CDR3 protein: CASSLRTGSTDTQYF; CDR3 DNA: TGCGCCAGCAGCCTTCGAACTGGTAGCACAGATACGCAGTATTTT
J gene: TRBJ2-5; V gene: TRBV19; clone size: -; D gene: -; CDR3 protein: CASSIGSQETQYF; CDR3 DNA: TGTGCCAGTAGTATCGGCAGCCAAGAGACCCAGTACTTC
J gene: TRBJ2-1; V gene: TRBV2; clone size: -; D gene: -; CDR3 protein: CASSERSNEQFF; CDR3 DNA: TGTGCCAGCAGTGAGAGGTCCAATGAGCAGTTCTTC
J gene: TRBJ1-4; V gene: TRBV29-1; clone size: -; D gene: -; CDR3 protein: CSVRTDGATNEKLFF; CDR3 DNA: TGCAGCGTCCGGACAGACGGTGCAACTAATGAAAAACTGTTTTTT
J gene: TRBJ1-4; V gene: TRBV30; clone size: -; D gene: -; CDR3 protein: CAWSVHGRNEKLFF; CDR3 DNA: TGTGCCTGGAGTGTACACGGGAGGAATGAAAAACTGTTTTTT
J gene: TRBJ2-7; V gene: TRBV6-6; clone size: -; D gene: TRBD1; CDR3 protein: CASRPRQGVNEQYF; CDR3 DNA: TGTGCCAGCAGGCCAAGACAGGGGGTGAACGAGCAGTACTTC
J gene: TRBJ1-2; V gene: TRBV12-5; clone size: -; D gene: -; CDR3 protein: CASAGDYGYTF; CDR3 DNA: TGTGCTAGTGCCGGGGACTATGGCTACACCTTC
J gene: TRBJ2-1; V gene: TRBV5-1; clone size: once; D gene: TRBD2; CDR3 protein: CASNGGSSYNEQFF; CDR3 DNA: TGCGCCAGCAATGGCGGGAGCTCCTACAATGAGCAGTTCTTC
J gene: TRBJ2-1; V gene: TRBV4-3; clone size: -; D gene: TRBD1; CDR3 protein: CASSQVMTGYNEQFF; CDR3 DNA: TGCGCCAGCAGCCAAGTGATGACAGGGTACAATGAGCAGTTCTTC
J gene: TRBJ2-1; V gene: TRBV29-1; clone size: few; D gene: -; CDR3 protein: CSVAAVISSYNEQFF; CDR3 DNA: TGCAGCGTGGCCGCGGTGATCAGCTCCTACAATGAGCAGTTCTTC
J gene: TRBJ1-5; V gene: TRBV7-2; clone size: few; D gene: -; CDR3 protein: CASSFRDQPQHF; CDR3 DNA: TGTGCCAGCAGCTTCAGGGATCAGCCCCAGCATTTT
J gene: TRBJ1-1; V gene: TRBV14; clone size: -; D gene: -; CDR3 protein: CASSQGVGSEAFF; CDR3 DNA: TGTGCCAGCAGCCAAGGAGTAGGGAGTGAAGCTTTCTTT
J gene: TRBJ1-1; V gene: TRBV25-1; clone size: -; D gene: -; CDR3 protein: CASSENTEAFF; CDR3 DNA: TGTGCCAGCAGTGAGAACACTGAAGCTTTCTTT
J gene: TRBJ2-7; V gene: TRBV4-2; clone size: once; D gene: -; CDR3 protein: CASSQDDNSYEQYF; CDR3 DNA: TGTGCCAGCAGCCAAGATGACAACTCCTACGAGCAGTACTTC
J gene: TRBJ1-2; V gene: TRBV18; clone size: once; D gene: -; CDR3 protein: CASSPGQGYGGYTF; CDR3 DNA: TGTGCCAGCTCACCAGGGCAGGGGTATGGTGGCTACACCTTC
J gene: TRBJ2-1; V gene: TRBV4-1; clone size: -; D gene: TRBD2; CDR3 protein: CASRQLAGVRNEQFF; CDR3 DNA: TGCGCCAGCAGACAACTAGCGGGAGTTAGGAATGAGCAGTTCTTC
J gene: TRBJ2-1; V gene: TRBV29-1; clone size: -; D gene: TRBD2; CDR3 protein: CSVVLLAGWNEQFF; CDR3 DNA: TGCAGCGTTGTATTATTAGCGGGGTGGAATGAGCAGTTCTTC
J gene: TRBJ2-7; V gene: TRBV30; clone size: -; D gene: -; CDR3 protein: CAWSGASSYEQYF; CDR3 DNA: TGTGCCTGGAGTGGGGCAAGTTCCTACGAGCAGTACTTC
J gene: TRBJ2-7; V gene: TRBV29-1; clone size: -; D gene: TRBD1; CDR3 protein: CSVGDRGGYEQYF; CDR3 DNA: TGCAGCGTTGGAGACAGGGGAGGTTACGAGCAGTACTTC
J gene: TRBJ1-3; V gene: TRBV30; clone size: -; D gene: -; CDR3 protein: CAWTLSQNTIYF; CDR3 DNA: TGTGCCTGGACCTTGAGTCAAAACACCATATATTTT
J gene: TRBJ2-5; V gene: TRBV30; clone size: once; D gene: -; CDR3 protein: CAWSAQGTETQYF; CDR3 DNA: TGTGCCTGGAGTGCACAGGGAACAGAGACCCAGTACTTC
J gene: TRBJ2-7; V gene: TRBV7-2; clone size: few; D gene: TRBD2; CDR3 protein: CASSLMGLAAPYEQYF; CDR3 DNA: TGTGCCAGCAGCTTGATGGGACTAGCGGCTCCCTACGAGCAGTACTTC
J gene: TRBJ2-7; V gene: TRBV4-3; clone size: -; D gene: TRBD2; CDR3 protein: CASSQDSGGVYEQYF; CDR3 DNA: TGCGCCAGCAGCCAGGATAGCGGGGGAGTCTACGAGCAGTACTTC
J gene: TRBJ2-6; V gene: TRBV9; clone size: -; D gene: -; CDR3 protein: CASSVGSAGANVLTF; CDR3 DNA: TGTGCCAGCAGCGTAGGGAGTGCTGGGGCCAACGTCCTGACTTTC
J gene: TRBJ2-7; V gene: TRBV4-1; clone size: -; D gene: -; CDR3 protein: CASSQPQGEQYF; CDR3 DNA: TGCGCCAGCAGCCAACCCCAGGGGGAGCAGTACTTC
J gene: TRBJ2-3; V gene: TRBV11-3; clone size: -; D gene: -; CDR3 protein: CASSFDHLGTQYF; CDR3 DNA: TGTGCCAGCAGCTTCGATCACCTGGGTACGCAGTATTTT
J gene: TRBJ2-7; V gene: TRBV7-9; clone size: -; D gene: TRBD1; CDR3 protein: CASSPGTGKDEQYF; CDR3 DNA: TGTGCCAGCAGCCCCGGGACAGGGAAGGACGAGCAGTACTTC
J gene: TRBJ1-4; V gene: TRBV2; clone size: few; D gene: -; CDR3 protein: CASSDYVNEKLFF; CDR3 DNA: TGTGCCAGCAGTGATTACGTGAATGAAAAACTGTTTTTT
J gene: TRBJ2-1; V gene: TRBV9; clone size: -; D gene: -; CDR3 protein: CASSVVPGAYNEQFF; CDR3 DNA: TGTGCCAGCAGCGTAGTGCCGGGAGCCTACAATGAGCAGTTCTTC
J gene: TRBJ2-3; V gene: TRBV9; clone size: few; D gene: -; CDR3 protein: CASSPWDFTDTQYF; CDR3 DNA: TGTGCCAGCAGCCCTTGGGACTTCACAGATACGCAGTATTTT
J gene: TRBJ2-7; V gene: TRBV28; clone size: -; D gene: TRBD1; CDR3 protein: CASSLGQGARYEQYF; CDR3 DNA: TGTGCCAGCAGTTTAGGACAGGGGGCCCGTTACGAGCAGTACTTC
J gene: TRBJ2-5; V gene: TRBV27; clone size: -; D gene: TRBD2; CDR3 protein: CASGRDYQYF; CDR3 DNA: TGTGCCAGCGGGCGGGACTACCAGTACTTC